This TCR beta chain came from a study of blood T cell repertoires in COVID-19. TCRdb's table, derived via immunoSEQ multiplex PCR, lists solely in-frame clones and lacks some. The sample holds roughly 150,000 clones; 84% are singletons and the top ten take 35% to 50%. This CDR3 is 16 amino acids long. V lost 0 bases, J lost 2 bases, and 11 bases lay in between. Germline CDR1 ENHRY, CDR2 SYGVKD. The sequenced sample was peripheral blood. The origin of this receptor is a human donor in a cohort sampled during active COVID-19. This sequence joins TRBV10-3 and TRBJ2-1; D possibly corresponds to TRBD2 (6 bases). The CDR3 sequence: CAISESGGQTYNEQFF. Here the CDR3 DNA reads TGTGCCATCAGTGAGTCAGGAGGGCAGACCTACAATGAGCAGTTCTTC.